The next 27 T cell receptor beta chains were all read from a single sample in a study of T cell responses to AZD1222 COVID-19 vaccine. Profiling relied on immunoSEQ multiplex PCR, and the TCRdb table lists in-frame clones only, not all of them. Here the sample spans more than 95,000 clones, around 90% being singletons. The specimen was peripheral blood, collected on day 0 of AZD1222 vaccination. The receptor source for this set is an adult in good health.

The chain links TRBV18 to TRBJ2-2; 12 bases are shared with TRBD1. The germline CDR1 and CDR2 sequences are KGHSH and LQKENI. The CDR3 contains 15 residues. V was clipped by 6 bases and J by 6 bases; unmatched bases: 5. CDR3 sequence reads: CASSPGQGASGELFF. CDR3 coding DNA: TGTGCCAGCTCGCCGGGACAGGGGGCCTCCGGGGAGCTGTTTTTT.

This chain joins TRBV7-9 and TRBJ1-3, with D maybe TRBD1 (5 bases). This CDR3 contains 15 residues. Germline V lookup: CDR1 SEHNR, CDR2 FQNEAQ (reference sequence). Trimming took off 0 bases at V and 8 bases at J, with 14 bases between the two ends. DNA for the CDR3: TGTGCCAGCAGCTTAGCGCGGGCGGGGCTGGACACCATATATTTT. Its translation: CASSLARAGLDTIYF.

V usage is TRBV21-1 and J usage is TRBJ1-1. TRBV21-1 is a documented pseudogene. The CDR3 is 14 amino acids. This CDR3 is CASSKPGANTEAFF. The CDR3 DNA reads TGTGCCAGCAGCAAACCGGGGGCTAACACTGAAGCTTTCTTT.

The rearrangement links TRBV2 to TRBJ1-6, with 8 bases aligning to TRBD1. CDR1 is SNHLY, CDR2 FYNNEI, per germline. CDR3 length: 16 residues. With V trimmed by 6 bases and J by 13 bases, 17 bases remained unmatched. CDR3 DNA sequence: TGTGCCAGCAGAGACCTAATACCGGACAGGGATATCCCCCTCCACTTT. Its translation: CASRDLIPDRDIPLHF.

This sequence joins TRBV19 and TRBJ2-1; D gene ambiguous. CDR3 length equals 16 residues. Germline CDR1 and CDR2: LNHDA and SQIVND (reference sequence). Trimming left V 4 bases short and J 4 bases short, with 17 bases between. DNA for the CDR3: TGTGCCAGTAGTACCCTGAAGACGGAAGCGTACAATGAGCAGTTCTTC. It yields the protein CASSTLKTEAYNEQFF.

The V and J genes are TRBV6-5 and TRBJ1-4; maybe TRBD1 (5 bases). This CDR3 is built from 15 residues. CDR1 is MNHEY, CDR2 SVGAGI, per germline. Trimming removed 6 bases from V and 5 bases from J, with 16 bases in between. The CDR3 here is CASSLKGRVNEKLFF. Written as DNA, the CDR3 is TGTGCCAGCAGCCTTAAGGGGCGCGTAAATGAAAAACTGTTTTTT.

The V call is TRBV9, the J call TRBJ2-3; D might be TRBD2 (6 bases). Germline CDR1 is SGDLS and CDR2 is YYNGEE. V lost 4 bases to trimming and J lost 2 bases, with 14 bases between them. There are 15 residues in the CDR3. CDR3 nucleotide sequence: TGTGCCAGCAGCCCCTCGACTAGGCCCACAGATACGCAGTATTTT. The encoded protein is CASSPSTRPTDTQYF.

The chain couples TRBV18 to TRBJ2-7, with 11 bases identical to TRBD2. Germline CDR1 reads KGHSH; CDR2 reads LQKENI. The CDR3 runs 14 residues. Germline trimming cut 3 bases from V and 4 bases from J; bases unmatched to any gene: 2. CDR3 sequence (DNA): TGTGCCAGCTCACCGGGACTAGCGGATTACGAGCAGTACTTC. Its protein is CASSPGLADYEQYF.

In DNA form, the CDR3 reads TGTGCCAGCAGCTTGGTCCAGGGAAGAGACGAGACCCAGTACTTC. This codes for CASSLVQGRDETQYF. The V and J genes are TRBV5-6 and TRBJ2-5; maybe TRBD1 (5 bases). Per germline, CDR1 SGHDT and CDR2 YYEEEE. This CDR3 contains 15 residues. V was trimmed by 0 bases and J by 5 bases, leaving 14 bases between them.

The chain recombines TRBV28 with TRBJ1-2, with 8 bases fitting TRBD1. The V segment lost 5 bases and the J segment 4 bases; nucleotides outside the gene matches: 9. Germline-derived CDR1 and CDR2 are MDHEN and SYDVKM. The CDR3 extends over 15 amino acids. The CDR3 sequence: CASSGTGAPSYGYTF. Written as DNA, the CDR3 is TGTGCCAGCAGTGGGACAGGCGCACCTTCCTATGGCTACACCTTC.

The rearrangement joins TRBV9 to TRBJ2-2, with D perhaps TRBD1 or TRBD2 (6 bases each). Germline lookup yields CDR1 SGDLS and CDR2 YYNGEE. This CDR3 has 18 residues. V was clipped by 4 bases and J by 0 bases, with 19 bases between them. The CDR3 loop is CASSYLAFSGANTGELFF. The CDR3 DNA follows: TGTGCCAGCAGCTATCTAGCGTTCTCAGGGGCGAACACCGGGGAGCTGTTTTTT.

The table lists this clone with a few counts. The chain carries TRBV6-2 or TRBV6-3 and TRBJ1-4; D is unclear. This CDR3 has 13 residues. The V gene's germline CDR1 is MNHEY and CDR2 SVGEGT. V lost 2 bases, J lost 10 bases, and 11 bases lay in between. The CDR3 reads CASSYGEVGKLFF. The CDR3 DNA sequence: TGTGCCAGCAGTTACGGCGAGGTGGGAAAACTGTTTTTT.

Regarding this clone: Other DNA sequences of this sample code for an identical CDR3. This sequence joins TRBV5-5 and TRBJ2-7; 7 nucleotides line up with TRBD1. The ends lost 5 bases at V and 2 bases at J; junction bases unmatched: 4. The CDR3 is made up of 13 amino acids. The V gene's germline CDR1 is SGHKS and CDR2 YYEKEE (reference sequence). CDR3 bases: TGTGCCAGCAGTAGACAGGGAGCCTACGAGCAGTACTTC. This translates into CASSRQGAYEQYF.

This sequence joins TRBV5-1 and TRBJ2-7; TRBD1 is a possible D gene (5 bases). Germline loops: CDR1 SGHRS, CDR2 YFSETQ. This CDR3 contains 15 residues. V dropped 3 bases and J dropped 3 bases, with 16 bases sitting between them. The CDR3 spells CASSSSGQGIYEQYF. The CDR3 nucleotides read TGCGCCAGCAGCTCATCAGGCCAGGGTATCTACGAGCAGTACTTC.

The V and J genes are TRBV9 and TRBJ2-3, with TRBD2 as a possible D gene (6 bases). This CDR3 comprises 17 residues. Trimming took 0 bases from V and 4 from J, leaving 18 bases between them. CDR1 and CDR2 (germline): SGDLS, YYNGEE. CDR3 DNA: TGTGCCAGCAGCGTAGCGTGGGGGAGATCGGGAGCAGATACGCAGTATTTT. Its protein product is CASSVAWGRSGADTQYF.

The chain recombines TRBV7-2 with TRBJ2-1; the match to TRBD2 covers 12 bases. With V trimmed by 5 bases and J by 6 bases, 8 bases remained unmatched. CDR3 length: 16 residues. Germline V gives CDR1 SGHTA, CDR2 FQGNSA. This CDR3 is CASSPYLAGGGNEQFF. The CDR3, as DNA: TGTGCCAGCAGCCCCTACCTAGCGGGAGGGGGCAATGAGCAGTTCTTC.

This clone has only one observation. The chain carries TRBV5-1 and TRBJ1-4, with 7 bases matching TRBD1. This CDR3 contains 14 residues. CDR1 is SGHRS, CDR2 YFSETQ, per germline. With V trimmed by 7 bases and J by 8 bases, 11 bases remained unmatched. The CDR3 loop is CASASGTVGEKLFF. In DNA, the CDR3 is TGCGCCAGCGCGTCCGGGACAGTAGGCGAAAAACTGTTTTTT.

The chain uses TRBV18 and TRBJ1-6; 9 nucleotides agree with TRBD1. The junction had 3 bases not matched to a gene; V was cut back by 2 bases and J by 10 bases. The CDR3 covers 14 residues. The germline CDR1 and CDR2 sequences are KGHSH and LQKENI. CDR3 protein: CASSPRQGDSPLHF. The CDR3 nucleotides read TGTGCCAGCTCACCAAGACAGGGGGACTCACCCCTCCACTTT. Complete variable domain (other parts from reference TRBV18 and TRBJ1-6): NAGVMQNPRHLVRRRGQEARLRCSPMKGHSHVYWYRQLPEEGLKFMVYLQKENIIDESGMPKERFSAEFPKEGPSILRIQQVVRGDSAAYFCASSPRQGDSPLHFGNGTRLTVT.

The chain employs TRBV9 and TRBJ2-7; D is undetermined. V lost 3 bases to trimming and J lost 7 bases, with 11 bases between them. CDR1 and CDR2 from the germline V gene are SGDLS and YYNGEE. The CDR3 runs 12 residues. The CDR3 nucleotides read TGTGCCAGCAGCGGGTCTACCGCGGAGCAGTACTTC. As protein: CASSGSTAEQYF.

V is TRBV3-1 (or the pseudogene TRBV3-2) and J is TRBJ1-1, with TRBD1 identical over 8 bases. The V segment lost 4 bases and the J segment 4 bases; nucleotides outside the gene matches: 5. The germline V gene encodes CDR1 LGHDT and CDR2 YNNKEL (reference sequence). The CDR3 is 14 residues long. DNA of the CDR3: TGTGCCAGCAGCCCCCGACAGGGGACCACTGAAGCTTTCTTT. Its protein is CASSPRQGTTEAFF.

A word on this clone: The CDR3 does not close with the conserved phenylalanine or tryptophan, likely indicating a read error. The limits of the CDR3 on the DNA are not certain, so only TCRdb's listed CDR3 is given. The chain employs TRBV11-2 and TRBJ2-2; the listed D gene, TRBD2, was not tested against the DNA. Per the germline V gene, CDR1 is SGHAT and CDR2 is FQNNGV. The CDR3 length is 12 residues, termini included. CDR3 protein: CASSLKLAGGLD.

This clone was picked up a small number of times. V and J are TRBV5-1 and TRBJ1-1, with TRBD1 as a possible D gene (5 bases). CDR1 and CDR2 (germline): SGHRS, YFSETQ. The CDR3 contains 14 residues. The V and J ends lost 0 bases and 4 bases respectively, with 10 bases between them. This chain's CDR3 is CASSLARAATEAFF. The CDR3 region has the DNA TGCGCCAGCAGCTTGGCCAGGGCCGCCACTGAAGCTTTCTTT.

V and J are TRBV7-2 and TRBJ2-1; D unclear. This CDR3 spans 17 amino acids. Trimming removed 1 base from V and 0 bases from J, with 13 bases in between. In germline, CDR1 is SGHTA, CDR2 FQGNSA. CDR3 coding DNA: TGTGCCAGCAGCTTAGAGGTGGGATACTCCTCCTACAATGAGCAGTTCTTC. Its translation is CASSLEVGYSSYNEQFF.

This clone has only one observation. The genes are TRBV29-1 and TRBJ1-2; TRBD1 is a possible D gene (5 bases). CDR3 length: 12 amino acids. Germline CDR1 reads SQVTM; CDR2 reads ANQGSEA. Between the trimmed V and J ends, which lost 7 bases and 3 bases, there was a span of 12 bases. CDR3 amino acids: CSGGEAYYGYTF. The CDR3 bases are TGCAGCGGGGGGGAGGCATACTATGGCTACACCTTC.

The table lists this clone with a count of one. The V gene is TRBV19, the J gene TRBJ1-4; 7 bases fit TRBD1. Germline trimming cut 4 bases from V and 6 bases from J; bases unmatched to any gene: 14. CDR1 is LNHDA, CDR2 SQIVND, per germline (reference sequence). The CDR3 spans 17 residues. The CDR3: CASSSGTAAGDDEKLFF. CDR3 in DNA: TGTGCCAGTAGTAGCGGGACAGCAGCGGGGGATGATGAAAAACTGTTTTTT.

This clone was counted a few times. Other nucleotide sequences in the sample specify the same CDR3. The CDR3 reads CARSVYRDRGPYGYTF. The CDR3 nucleotides are TGTGCCAGAAGCGTTTACCGGGACAGGGGCCCTTATGGCTACACCTTC. V is TRBV5-3 and J is TRBJ1-2; 10 bases line up with TRBD1. TRBV5-3 qualifies as an ORF whose function is uncertain. The CDR3 sequence is 16 residues long. V shed 4 bases, J shed 5 bases, and the junction held 11 bases outside the gene matches.

This clone turned up a few times. The chain combines TRBV28 with TRBJ1-2; TRBD1 might be the D (5 bases). In germline, CDR1 is MDHEN, CDR2 SYDVKM. The V gene lost 6 bases and the J gene lost 4 bases, with 15 bases spanning the gap. The CDR3 is made up of 14 amino acids. The CDR3 nucleotides read TGTGCCAGCAGATCCAGGGTTGGACCCTATGGCTACACCTTC. It is translated as CASRSRVGPYGYTF.